The 28 T cell receptor beta chains in this list originate from one sample, sequenced in a study of cytomegalovirus exposure and HLA in healthy donors. Vbeta (60) and Jbeta (13) primers were used in the PCR. The method was immunoSEQ multiplex PCR; TCRdb's version includes in-frame clones alone and lacks a portion of them. Here the sample spans roughly 150,000 clones, 77% being singletons. Material for sequencing was PBMCs. The source is a man in his forties or fifties in good health and CMV-seropositive.

This chain links TRBV18 with TRBJ2-7, with D tentatively TRBD1 (5 bases). V lost 3 bases and J lost 3, with 12 bases in between. Germline CDR1 KGHSH, CDR2 LQKENI. The CDR3 sequence is 14 residues long. The CDR3 here is CASSPTDNYYEQYF. The CDR3 DNA follows: TGTGCCAGCTCACCCACGGACAACTACTACGAGCAGTACTTC.

This clone has a handful of counts. V usage is TRBV19 and J usage is TRBJ1-5; 8 nucleotides line up with TRBD1. This CDR3 has 13 residues. Germline V gives CDR1 LNHDA, CDR2 SQIVND (reference sequence). V dropped 7 bases and J dropped 5; count of bases not matched to a gene: 4. CDR3 region: CASKDRDHQPQHF. In DNA, the CDR3 is TGTGCCAGTAAGGACAGGGATCATCAGCCCCAGCATTTT.

This clone was seen just once. At one end the junction does not follow the germline gene, possibly because of a read error. V and J are TRBV7-7 and TRBJ1-6; 9 bases are a match to TRBD1. Germline CDR1 SSHAT, CDR2 FNYEAQ (reference sequence). This CDR3 contains 18 residues. CDR3 DNA sequence: TGTGCTAGCAGCTTAGGGTACCGGGACAGGGTATATAATTCACCCCTCCACTTT. Its protein is CASSLGYRDRVYNSPLHF.

This sequence joins TRBV15 and TRBJ1-3, with D possibly being TRBD1 (5 bases). Germline V gives CDR1 LNHNV, CDR2 YYDKDF (reference sequence). The CDR3 is made up of 15 amino acids. Trimming removed 0 bases at V and 3 bases at J, with 9 bases between. DNA for the CDR3: TGTGCCACCAGCAGAGAATCAGGGTTTGGAAACACCATATATTTT. Protein sequence: CATSRESGFGNTIYF.

The V and J genes are TRBV5-4 and TRBJ2-7; weak D call: TRBD2 (5 bases). Looked up from germline, CDR1 is SGHNT and CDR2 is YYREEE (reference sequence). CDR3 length equals 13 residues. Trimming took off 0 bases at V and 7 bases at J, with 11 bases between the two ends. The CDR3 bases are TGTGCCAGCAGCTTGGGGGCGCCGGGGGAGCAGTACTTC. As protein: CASSLGAPGEQYF.

The rearrangement joins TRBV7-9 to TRBJ1-2; TRBD1 is a possible D gene (6 bases). The CDR3 totals 15 residues. The V gene's germline CDR1 is SEHNR and CDR2 FQNEAQ (reference sequence). Trimming cost V 7 bases and J 8 bases, with 23 bases left between them. CDR3 sequence reads: CASIKGRQDLGGYTF. The CDR3 region has the DNA TGTGCCAGCATAAAGGGAAGACAGGACTTGGGGGGCTACACCTTC.

To note about this clone: Other DNA variants within this sample encode the same CDR3. The genes are TRBV5-1 and TRBJ1-1; no clear D gene. This CDR3 is built from 13 residues. V lost 0 bases and J 2 bases, leaving 5 bases between the germline ends. CDR1 is SGHRS and CDR2 is YFSETQ in the germline V gene. CDR3 sequence (DNA): TGCGCCAGCAGCTTGGCCGTAAACACTGAAGCTTTCTTT. Protein product: CASSLAVNTEAFF.

This clone has only one observation. The chain combines TRBV4-3 with TRBJ1-2; a weak D match, TRBD1 (5 bases). The CDR3 spans 15 residues. V was cut by 1 base and J by 6 bases, with 15 bases left in between. Germline V CDR1 and CDR2: LGHNA, YSLEER. CDR3 region: CASSQGPGPEHGYTF. The CDR3 DNA is TGCGCCAGCAGCCAAGGACCAGGGCCGGAGCATGGCTACACCTTC.

The chain uses TRBV5-5 and TRBJ1-1; possibly TRBD1 for D (5 bases). Trimming took off 2 bases at V and 0 bases at J, with 8 bases between the two ends. The CDR3 consists of 14 residues. The germline V gene has CDR1 SGHKS and CDR2 YYEKEE (reference sequence). CDR3 DNA sequence: TGTGCCAGCAGCTTCCCAGGGATGAACACTGAAGCTTTCTTT. Translated, it gives CASSFPGMNTEAFF.

The chain couples TRBV10-1 to TRBJ1-5; tentatively, D is TRBD1 (5 bases). V lost 2 bases and J lost 6, with 8 bases in between. The CDR3 length is 13 residues. Germline assignment: CDR1 WNHNN and CDR2 SYGVQD (reference sequence). The CDR3 nucleotides read TGCGCCAGCAGTGAGACGCAGGGTCAGCCCCAGCATTTT. It is translated as CASSETQGQPQHF.

This CDR3 is CASSADRVKLFF. In DNA, the CDR3 is TGTGCCAGCAGCGCAGACAGGGTGAAACTGTTTTTT. V is TRBV7-9 and J is TRBJ1-4, with 7 bases lining up with TRBD1. The trim removed 5 bases at V and 11 bases at J, leaving 5 bases unmatched. The CDR3 is 12 residues long. Germline-derived CDR1 and CDR2 are SEHNR and FQNEAQ (reference sequence).

This chain joins TRBV6-1 and TRBJ2-1; no clear D gene. CDR3 size: 11 residues. The V gene lost 6 bases and the J gene lost 8 bases, with 8 bases spanning the gap. The germline V gene encodes CDR1 MNHNS and CDR2 SASEGT. The CDR3 is CASSRTYEQFF. The CDR3 DNA follows: TGTGCCAGCAGCCGAACATATGAGCAGTTCTTC.

This chain connects TRBV27 to TRBJ2-2; a possible D gene is TRBD1 (5 bases). CDR1 and CDR2 (germline): MNHEY, SMNVEV (reference sequence). With 7 bases removed from V and 5 bases from J, the gap between germline ends came to 11 bases. The CDR3 length is 13 residues. The CDR3 spells CASTDSPTGELFF. CDR3 DNA sequence: TGTGCCAGCACCGACAGTCCTACCGGGGAGCTGTTTTTT.

CDR3 loop: CASSQEYLAGVADTQYF. CDR3 nucleotides: TGTGCCAGCAGCCAAGAATACCTAGCGGGGGTGGCGGATACGCAGTATTTT. The chain recombines TRBV4-2 with TRBJ2-3; TRBD2 matches 10 bases. The CDR3 is 17 amino acids. CDR1 and CDR2 (germline): LGHNA, YNFKEQ. J was trimmed by 6 bases and V by 0 bases; bases with no gene match: 9.

The DNA of the CDR3 is TGCGCCAGCAGCCTGACAGGGTTAGTAAACACTGAAGCTTTCTTT. Protein: CASSLTGLVNTEAFF. The V call is TRBV5-1, the J call TRBJ1-1, with 7 bases matching TRBD1. The junction had 8 bases not matched to a gene; V was cut back by 4 bases and J by 2 bases. This CDR3 region has 15 residues. Per the germline V gene, CDR1 is SGHRS and CDR2 is YFSETQ.

The chain combines TRBV2 with TRBJ1-5; 9 nucleotides align to TRBD1. The J segment lost 0 bases and the V segment lost 3 bases, leaving 9 bases of the junction unmatched. Germline-derived CDR1 and CDR2 are SNHLY and FYNNEI. CDR3 length: 18 amino acids. CDR3 coding DNA: TGTGCCAGCAGTGATAGTGGCACAGGGGGCTATAGCAATCAGCCCCAGCATTTT. Amino acid sequence: CASSDSGTGGYSNQPQHF.

The chain uses TRBV6-6 and TRBJ1-4, with TRBD1 as a possible D gene (6 bases). V lost 11 bases and J 5 bases, leaving 15 bases between the germline ends. Looked up from germline, CDR1 is MNHNY and CDR2 is SVGAGI (reference sequence). The CDR3 contains 13 residues. The CDR3 region has the DNA TGTGCCTTAGCCCGGCAGGGGAATGAAAAACTGTTTTTT. Encoded protein: CALARQGNEKLFF.

The chain carries TRBV18 and TRBJ2-7; 9 nucleotides match TRBD2. Trimming took 1 base from V and 3 from J; bases not matched to a gene: 4. Germline loops: CDR1 KGHSH, CDR2 LQKENI. The CDR3 contains 15 residues. CDR3 sequence: CASSPRAGGFYEQYF. In nucleotides, the CDR3 is TGTGCCAGCTCACCACGGGCGGGGGGGTTCTACGAGCAGTACTTC.

A few counts support this clone. The chain joins TRBV7-9 to TRBJ1-4; 8 bases fit TRBD1. Losses at the gene ends were 5 bases for V and 5 bases for J; bases not matched to a gene: 4. The CDR3 is 14 residues long. The germline V gene has CDR1 SEHNR and CDR2 FQNEAQ (reference sequence). The CDR3 here is CASSIRQGNEKLFF. The CDR3, as DNA: TGTGCCAGCAGCATACGACAGGGGAATGAAAAACTGTTTTTT.

The chain combines TRBV5-5 with TRBJ2-3; 7 nucleotides align to TRBD1. The germline V gene has CDR1 SGHKS and CDR2 YYEKEE (reference sequence). With V trimmed by 4 bases and J by 0 bases, 8 bases remained unmatched. This CDR3 is 16 amino acids long. As DNA, the CDR3 is TGTGCCAGCAGCGAAGGACAGGTCACTAGCACAGATACGCAGTATTTT. The encoded protein is CASSEGQVTSTDTQYF. The variable domain in full, with the rest retrieved from reference TRBV5-5 and TRBJ2-3, is DAGVTQSPTHLIKTRGQQVTLRCSPISGHKSVSWYQQVLGQGPQFIFQYYEKEERGRGNFPDRFSARQFPNYSSELNVNALLLGDSALYLCASSEGQVTSTDTQYFGPGTRLTVL.

This chain connects TRBV15 to TRBJ2-2, with D unclear. V lost 8 bases, J lost 1 base, and 5 bases lay in between. The germline V gene has CDR1 LNHNV and CDR2 YYDKDF (reference sequence). The CDR3 consists of 12 residues. CDR3 in amino acids: CATGENTGELFF. In DNA, the CDR3 is TGTGCCACCGGAGAGAACACCGGGGAGCTGTTTTTT. Using reference TRBV15 and TRBJ2-2 for the parts outside the CDR3, the full variable domain is DAMVIQNPRYQVTQFGKPVTLSCSQTLNHNVMYWYQQKSSQAPKLLFHYYDKDFNNEADTPDNFQSRRPNTSFCFLDIRSPGLGDTAMYLCATGENTGELFFGEGSRLTVL.

This clone was recorded once. The chain links TRBV9 to TRBJ2-1; TRBD2 matches at 8 bases. With 3 bases clipped from V and 4 bases from J, the junction kept 9 bases outside the gene matches. The CDR3 spans 16 residues. Per the germline V gene, CDR1 is SGDLS and CDR2 is YYNGEE. The CDR3 DNA sequence: TGTGCCAGCAGCGCCTCGTTTGCGGGGGGATACAATGAGCAGTTCTTC. This encodes CASSASFAGGYNEQFF.

The V gene is TRBV7-6, the J gene TRBJ2-1; the match to TRBD1 covers 8 bases. Trimming cost V 5 bases and J 5 bases; bases outside gene matches: 5. The CDR3 has 14 residues. Germline V gene data show CDR1 as SGHVS and CDR2 as FNYEAQ. Written as DNA, the CDR3 is TGTGCCAGCAGCCGGCAGGGGGCCAACAATGAGCAGTTCTTC. It yields the protein CASSRQGANNEQFF.

The rearrangement joins TRBV7-9 to TRBJ2-5, with 8 positions matching TRBD1. The CDR3 extends over 17 amino acids. With V trimmed by 2 bases and J by 1 base, 9 bases remained unmatched. CDR1 SEHNR and CDR2 FQNEAQ come from the germline V gene (reference sequence). The CDR3 bases are TGTGCCAGCAGCTTACCTCAGGACAGGGCCATCCAAGAGACCCAGTACTTC. It yields the protein CASSLPQDRAIQETQYF.

V is TRBV4-3 and J is TRBJ2-1, with 12 bases that match TRBD2. Germline loops: CDR1 LGHNA, CDR2 YSLEER. The V gene end was trimmed by 4 bases and the J gene end by 4 bases; junction bases not matched to a gene: 5. CDR3 length: 16 amino acids. CDR3 nucleotides: TGCGCCAGCAGCCTCGGACTAGCGGGGAGATACAATGAGCAGTTCTTC. It encodes CASSLGLAGRYNEQFF.

V gene TRBV9 combines with J gene TRBJ2-5; 8 bases line up with TRBD1. The CDR3 runs to 14 residues. The germline V gene encodes CDR1 SGDLS and CDR2 YYNGEE. V was clipped by 4 bases and J by 0 bases; unmatched bases: 2. The DNA for the CDR3 is TGTGCCAGCAGCTGGGGACAGGACCAAGAGACCCAGTACTTC. Translating it yields CASSWGQDQETQYF.

The chain links TRBV28 to TRBJ1-2; D is perhaps TRBD1 (5 bases). The germline V and J ends were trimmed by 3 bases and 8 bases, with 19 bases remaining between them. The CDR3 loop spans 15 amino acids. The germline V gene has CDR1 MDHEN and CDR2 SYDVKM. The CDR3, as DNA: TGTGCCAGCAGTTTTGCGTCGGGCGGGGCAATGGGCTACACCTTC. Its translation: CASSFASGGAMGYTF.

This clone was found once. V gene TRBV15 combines with J gene TRBJ2-1; D remains ambiguous. Germline CDR1 is LNHNV and CDR2 is YYDKDF (reference sequence). CDR3 length: 14 residues. Trimming took 0 bases from V and 2 from J, leaving 5 bases between them. The CDR3 DNA follows: TGTGCCACCAGCAGAGAGTTAGCCTACAATGAGCAGTTCTTC. Its protein is CATSRELAYNEQFF.